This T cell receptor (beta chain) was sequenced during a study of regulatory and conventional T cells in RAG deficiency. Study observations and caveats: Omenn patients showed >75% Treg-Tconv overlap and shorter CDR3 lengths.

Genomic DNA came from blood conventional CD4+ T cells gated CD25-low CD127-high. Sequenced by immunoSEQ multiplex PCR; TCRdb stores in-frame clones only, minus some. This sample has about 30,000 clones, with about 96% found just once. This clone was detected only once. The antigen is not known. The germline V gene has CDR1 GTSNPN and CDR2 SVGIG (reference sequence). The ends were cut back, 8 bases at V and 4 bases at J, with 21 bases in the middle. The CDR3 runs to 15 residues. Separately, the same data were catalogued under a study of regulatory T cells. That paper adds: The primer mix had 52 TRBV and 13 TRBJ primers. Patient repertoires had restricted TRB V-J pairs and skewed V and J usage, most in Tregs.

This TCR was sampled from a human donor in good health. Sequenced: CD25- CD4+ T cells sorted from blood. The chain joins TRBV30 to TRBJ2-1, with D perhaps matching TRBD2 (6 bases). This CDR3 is CAGIWGRLSYNEQFF. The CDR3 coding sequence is TGTGCCGGGATCTGGGGGAGGCTCTCTTACAATGAGCAGTTCTTC. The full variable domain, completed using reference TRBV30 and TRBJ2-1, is SQTIHQWPATLVQPVGSPLSLECTVEGTSNPNLYWYRQAAGRGLQLLFYSVGIGQISSEVPQNLSASRPQDRQFILSSKKLLLSDSGFYLCAGIWGRLSYNEQFFGPGTRLTVL.